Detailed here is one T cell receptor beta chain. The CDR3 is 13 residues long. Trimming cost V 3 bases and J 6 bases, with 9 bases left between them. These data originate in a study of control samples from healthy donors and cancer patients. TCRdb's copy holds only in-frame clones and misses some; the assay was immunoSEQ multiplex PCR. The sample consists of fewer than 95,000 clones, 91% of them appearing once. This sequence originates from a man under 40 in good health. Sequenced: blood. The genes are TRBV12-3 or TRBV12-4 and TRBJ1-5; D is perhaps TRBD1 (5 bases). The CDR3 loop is CASSFRAGQPQHF. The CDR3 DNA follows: TGTGCCAGCAGTTTCAGGGCTGGTCAGCCCCAGCATTTT.